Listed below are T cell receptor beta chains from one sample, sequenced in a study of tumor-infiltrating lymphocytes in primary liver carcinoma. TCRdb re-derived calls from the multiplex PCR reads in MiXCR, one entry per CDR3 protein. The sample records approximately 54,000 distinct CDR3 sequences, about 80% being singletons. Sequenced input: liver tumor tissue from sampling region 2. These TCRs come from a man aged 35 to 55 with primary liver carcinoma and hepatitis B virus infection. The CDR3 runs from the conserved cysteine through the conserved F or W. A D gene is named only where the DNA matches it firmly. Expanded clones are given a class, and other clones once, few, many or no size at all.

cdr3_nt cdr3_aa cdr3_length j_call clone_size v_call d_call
TGTGCCAGCAGCTCGGCTAGAGTGGCAGAGACCCAGTACTTC CASSSARVAETQYF 14 TRBJ2-5 . TRBV7-9 .
TGTGCCAGCAGTTGCCTCGGTGGGGGGTCCTACGAGCAGTACTTC CASSCLGGGSYEQYF 15 TRBJ2-7 few TRBV6-6 .
TGTGCCAGCAGTTTTAAAGGCCCGGGCAGCGGTTACGAGCAGTACTTC CASSFKGPGSGYEQYF 16 TRBJ2-7 . TRBV28 .
TGTGGCAGCAGTCCCAGCGGTTTGGGGGGCAATCAGCCCCAGCATTTT CGSSPSGLGGNQPQHF 16 TRBJ1-5 once TRBV12-3/TRBV12-4 .
TGTGCCAGCAGCCCGGCAGGGGGCTCGCGGACTGAAGCTTTCTTT CASSPAGGSRTEAFF 15 TRBJ1-1 many TRBV6-2/TRBV6-3 TRBD1
TGTGCCAGCAACCGGGGACAGGGGGCCGTGCAGCCCCAGCATTTT CASNRGQGAVQPQHF 15 TRBJ1-5 . TRBV28 TRBD1
. CNVGKGTNTEVFF 13 TRBJ1-1 . TRBV29-1 .
TGCAGCGTTAGAATAGCGGGAGGGCCCTACGAGCAGTACTTC CSVRIAGGPYEQYF 14 TRBJ2-7 many TRBV29-1 TRBD2
TGTGCCGGCAGTTGGGAGCGAGATACGCTGTATTTT CAGSWERDTLYF 12 TRBJ2-3 . TRBV6-6 .
TGTGCCAGCAGCTTATGGGCCCTGTCCGGGTTTCAAGGGACCCAGTACTTC CASSLWALSGFQGTQYF 17 TRBJ2-5 . TRBV11-2 .
TGCGCCAGCAGCTTAGTGAGTACGGGAGTCAGCTACGAACAGTACTTC CASSLVSTGVSYEQYF 16 TRBJ2-7 . TRBV4-1 .
TGTCCCAGCAGCCTATCTCTAGTCAAAAACATTCAGTACTTC CPSSLSLVKNIQYF 14 TRBJ2-4 . TRBV5-4 .
TGTGCCATCTCGCGAGGGGGGGGCTCCTACAATGAGCAGTTCTTC CAISRGGGSYNEQFF 15 TRBJ2-1 many TRBV6-5 .
TGCGCCAGCGGCAGGACAGGGGGCGCTGGGGCCAACGTCCTGACTTTC CASGRTGGAGANVLTF 16 TRBJ2-6 . TRBV5-1 TRBD1
TGCAGCGTTGGGGTCAATGAGCAGTTCTTC CSVGVNEQFF 10 TRBJ2-1 . TRBV29-1 .
TGTGTCATCAGCGGGACTATCGGGACCCCATGGCAGTTCTTC CVISGTIGTPWQFF 14 TRBJ2-1 . TRBV10-3 TRBD2
TGTGCCAGCACCGTGGGACTAGCGGAACTCAATGAGCAGTTCTTC CASTVGLAELNEQFF 15 TRBJ2-1 . TRBV6-1 TRBD2
TGCGCCAGCAGCCATGAACTAGCGGGATCCTACGAGCAGTACTTC CASSHELAGSYEQYF 15 TRBJ2-7 . TRBV4-2 TRBD2
TGTACCAGCAGCCAAGACCACTCCCCGGAGTTCCAAGAGACTCAGTACTTC CTSSQDHSPEFQETQYF 17 TRBJ2-5 . TRBV14 .
TGTGCCAGCAGACCCGACAGGGCCTATAAATCACCCCTCCACTTT CASRPDRAYKSPLHF 15 TRBJ1-6 . TRBV12-3/TRBV12-4 TRBD1
TGTGCCAGTAGTAATAAGGGTGACACTGAAGCTTTCTTT CASSNKGDTEAFF 13 TRBJ1-1 few TRBV19 .
TGTGCCATCAGTGCCGGGCAGGGGAAACACGAGCAGTACTTC CAISAGQGKHEQYF 14 TRBJ2-7 . TRBV10-3 .
TGTGCCATCTCCCGCCAATTCGTCTACGGGCGGTACTTC CAISRQFVYGRYF 13 TRBJ2-7 . TRBV28 .
TGCGCCAGCAGTCCACCGGGACTAGCCTACGAGCAGTACTTC CASSPPGLAYEQYF 14 TRBJ2-7 . TRBV4-1 TRBD2
TGTGCCAGCAGCTTTCCTGCCGGACTAGCGGGACACAATGAACAGCTCTTC CASSFPAGLAGHNEQLF 17 TRBJ2-1 . TRBV7-9 TRBD2
TGTGCCATCAGTGTTCATAGGGCCGGTGCTGAAGCTTTCTTT CAISVHRAGAEAFF 14 TRBJ1-1 . TRBV10-3 .
TGTGCCAGCAGACCTACAGGGTCTTTCCCTGAAGCTTTCTTT CASRPTGSFPEAFF 14 TRBJ1-1 . TRBV5-5 .
TGTGCCAGCAGTTATAGGCCTCCTTCGGGGGCGGCAAATAATGAAAAACTGTTTTTT CASSYRPPSGAANNEKLFF 19 TRBJ1-4 many TRBV6-5 .
TGTGCCAGCAGCTTGCGGAGGGGATCCGGGGAGCTGTTTTTT CASSLRRGSGELFF 14 TRBJ2-2 medium-sized TRBV5-8 .
TGTGCCAGCAGTGACAGGGGACCACGTCACACCGTGGAGCTGTTTTTT CASSDRGPRHTVELFF 16 TRBJ2-2 . TRBV25-1 .
TGTGCTAGCAGTTTGGGAGAGGGTGCGACCGGGGAGCTATTTTTT CASSLGEGATGELFF 15 TRBJ2-2 . TRBV12-3/TRBV12-4 .
TGTGCCACCAGAGATTTAGCACGGGACACCGGGGAGCTGTTTTTT CATRDLARDTGELFF 15 TRBJ2-2 once TRBV24-1 .
TGTGCTAGCAGCTTAGGAGGGGGGGTTGCCTACGAGCAGTACTTC CASSLGGGVAYEQYF 15 TRBJ2-7 few TRBV7-3 .
TGTGCCAGCAATTTCCGATCTGTCCCGAACACTGAAGCTTTCTTT CASNFRSVPNTEAFF 15 TRBJ1-1 . TRBV12-3/TRBV12-4 .
TGTGCTGGCAGTGAACCGGCTAGCGGGCCGTATAGCACAGATACGCATTATTTT CAGSEPASGPYSTDTHYF 18 TRBJ2-3 . TRBV6-1 TRBD2
TGCAGCGTTGGAGACGACAGGGTGTGTGATGAGCAGTTCTTC CSVGDDRVCDEQFF 14 TRBJ2-1 . TRBV29-1 TRBD1
TGTGCCAGCAGTCCCATTTCTAGCGGAGGCTCCCAAGAGACCCACTACTTC CASSPISSGGSQETHYF 17 TRBJ2-5 . TRBV28 TRBD2
TGTGGCAACAGCCAAGGGGCAGGACTATCCTACGAGCAGTACTTC CGNSQGAGLSYEQYF 15 TRBJ2-7 once TRBV4-2 .
TGTGCCAGCTGTGAAGTGGGAGTCGATGAGCAATTCTTC CASCEVGVDEQFF 13 TRBJ2-1 . TRBV6-1 .
TGTGCCAGCAGCTTAGAGGGACGTCCCAGAAATACGCAGTATTTT CASSLEGRPRNTQYF 15 TRBJ2-3 once TRBV11-3 .
TGCACCAACAGCTTAACCGACGGAGCCTACGAGCAGTATTTC CTNSLTDGAYEQYF 14 TRBJ2-7 . TRBV11-2 .
TGTGCTAGCAATCCCCGGGGGTCATACGAGCAGTACTTC CASNPRGSYEQYF 13 TRBJ2-7 . TRBV12-3/TRBV12-4 .
TGTGCCAGGAGTTCCCAAATGTTCTCACGAGGGTTCGAGCAGTACTTC CARSSQMFSRGFEQYF 16 TRBJ2-7 . TRBV28 .
TGCGCCAGCAGCCGAGCGAAACGGGAGTTGCGCAATGAGCAGTTCTTC CASSRAKRELRNEQFF 16 TRBJ2-1 once TRBV4-1 .
TGCAGCGTCGCGGACTGGGGTAGTAACATAGGGGGCTACACCTTC CSVADWGSNIGGYTF 15 TRBJ1-2 . TRBV29-1 .
TGCGCCAGCAGCTCCAACCCCCTAGCGGGAGCCGTAGAGACCCAGTACTTC CASSSNPLAGAVETQYF 17 TRBJ2-5 many TRBV5-1 TRBD2
TGTGCCAGCAGTTGTACAGAGGGGAGATTAGCGAGGCCCAATGAGCGGTTCTTC CASSCTEGRLARPNERFF 18 TRBJ2-1 . TRBV11-2 .